Presented here are 15 T cell receptor beta chains from one specimen sequenced in a study of metastatic and nonmetastatic thyroid tumors. All patients were untreated before thyroid surgery. Via MiXCR, TCRdb re-called the PCR reads. The sample yields approximately 24,000 clones, less than 25% seen once. Material: blood. The source is a male donor with papillary thyroid cancer or a benign thyroid nodule (not recorded which). Some clones in this sample may be carry-over from other donors' samples.

This clone came up a few times. This sequence joins TRBV27 and TRBJ2-4, with TRBD2 matching over 8 bases. The germline V gene encodes CDR1 MNHEY and CDR2 SMNVEV (reference sequence). V was clipped by 2 bases and J by 8 bases; unmatched bases: 8. This CDR3 comprises 15 residues. CDR3: CASSLAGTSFDIQYF. As DNA, the CDR3 is TGTGCCAGCAGTTTAGCCGGGACTAGTTTTGACATTCAGTACTTC.

This clone was seen ten or more times. V usage is TRBV6-1 and J usage is TRBJ2-3, with a tentative D call TRBD2 (7 bases). The CDR3 covers 17 residues. V was clipped by 0 bases and J by 1 base, with 14 bases between them. The germline V gene has CDR1 MNHNS and CDR2 SASEGT. The CDR3 region has the DNA TGTGCCAGCAGTGAAGCGGGGGGGGGCTGGGGCACAGATACGCAGTATTTT. Amino acids: CASSEAGGGWGTDTQYF.

This clone was seen repeatedly, ten times or more. This chain connects TRBV20-1 to TRBJ2-1; 9 bases align to TRBD2. The germline V gene encodes CDR1 DFQATT and CDR2 SNEGSKA (reference sequence). The CDR3 covers 13 residues. With V trimmed by 7 bases and J by 3 bases, 4 bases remained unmatched. The CDR3 here is CSVRLADYNEQFF. CDR3 coding DNA: TGCAGTGTTCGACTAGCGGACTACAATGAGCAGTTCTTC.

This clone appeared many times. This chain connects TRBV6-2 or TRBV6-3 to TRBJ1-2; 10 bases line up with TRBD1. Germline lookup yields CDR1 MNHEY and CDR2 SVGEGT. J was trimmed by 3 bases and V by 6 bases; bases with no gene match: 4. The CDR3 totals 14 residues. The CDR3 nucleotides read TGTGCCAGCAGAACGACAGGGGGCTACTATGGCTACACCTTC. It encodes CASRTTGGYYGYTF.

As to this clone: One junction end disagrees with the germline gene, perhaps due to a read error. The V call is TRBV6-5, the J call TRBJ2-7; TRBD2 matches at 11 bases. The CDR3 extends over 17 amino acids. Per germline, CDR1 MNHEY and CDR2 SVGAGI. CDR3 in amino acids: CASNSPLTLAGASEHYF. The CDR3 coding sequence is TGTGCCAGCAATTCTCCGCTAACACTAGCGGGAGCCTCGGAGCATTACTTC.

About this clone: The junction does not match germline at one end; this may be a read error. The V and J genes are TRBV19 and TRBJ2-7; D perhaps matches TRBD2 (7 bases). This CDR3 is built from 16 residues. The germline gives CDR1 LNHDA, CDR2 SQIVND (reference sequence). For the CDR3, the DNA is TGTGCCAGTAGTCTAGGGGGGGCTCCGAGCTCCTACGATCAGTACTTC. This codes for CASSLGGAPSSYDQYF. Filled out from reference TRBV19 and TRBJ2-7, the complete variable domain reads DGGITQSPKYLFRKEGQNVTLSCEQNLNHDAMYWYRQDPGQGLRLIYYSQIVNDFQKGDIAEGYSVSREKKESFPLTVTSAQKNPTAFYLCASSLGGAPSSYDQYFGPGTRLTVT.

By frequency in the sample, this clone is medium-sized. V usage is TRBV28 and J usage is TRBJ2-1, with 8 bases aligning to TRBD1. Unmatched junction bases numbered 7, after V lost 6 bases and J lost 3 bases. The CDR3 has 15 residues. Germline loops: CDR1 MDHEN, CDR2 SYDVKM. CDR3 DNA sequence: TGTGCCAGCAGCCTGACAGGGGAAGTCTACAATGAGCAGTTCTTC. The encoded protein is CASSLTGEVYNEQFF.

V usage is TRBV5-1 and J usage is TRBJ1-1; maybe TRBD1 (6 bases). CDR3 length: 14 amino acids. Germline V lookup: CDR1 SGHRS, CDR2 YFSETQ. V lost 0 bases and J lost 4, with 10 bases in between. CDR3 nucleotides: TGCGCCAGCAGCTTGGGCAGGGGAAGCACTGAAGCTTTCTTT. It yields the protein CASSLGRGSTEAFF.

At least ten counts were recorded for this clone. This chain connects TRBV28 to TRBJ2-2; possible D gene TRBD2, 5 bases. Germline V gene data show CDR1 as MDHEN and CDR2 as SYDVKM. The CDR3 has 14 residues. V dropped 5 bases and J dropped 3 bases, with 10 bases sitting between them. The CDR3 DNA follows: TGTGCCAGCAGTCTAGCCAGCTACACCGGGGAGCTGTTTTTT. Its translation is CASSLASYTGELFF.

The genes are TRBV4-2 and TRBJ1-2, with no clear D. CDR1 is LGHNA and CDR2 is YNFKEQ in the germline V gene. This CDR3 contains 16 residues. V lost 6 bases to trimming and J lost 1 base, with 18 bases between them. CDR3 bases: TGTGCCAGCAGTTTACTCAGTGAGCCTGTTAACTATGGCTACACCTTC. Amino acid sequence: CASSLLSEPVNYGYTF.

A single count supports this clone. The junction differs from germline at one of its ends, possibly a read error. The same CDR3 arises from other DNA sequences in this sample as well. This chain uses TRBV10-2 with TRBJ2-3; D might be TRBD2 (6 bases). The CDR3 sequence is 15 residues long. CDR1 is WSHSY, CDR2 SAAADI, per germline. In DNA, the CDR3 is TGCGCCAGCAGTGAACGTAGCGGTGACACAGATACACAGTATTTT. Its protein is CASSERSGDTDTQYF.

The sample holds many counts of this clone. This chain connects TRBV19 to TRBJ1-1; the match to TRBD1 covers 9 bases. This CDR3 comprises 15 residues. V trimming: 3 bases; J trimming: 0 bases; junction bases outside the gene matches: 2. From germline, CDR1 is LNHDA and CDR2 SQIVND (reference sequence). CDR3: CASSIRTGVNTEAFF. The CDR3 DNA sequence: TGTGCCAGTAGTATCCGGACAGGGGTGAACACTGAAGCTTTCTTT.

This clone appeared many times. CDR3 nucleotides: TGCGCCAGCAGCGCCCCCCCGGACAGGGGGCTTTTCTACGAGCAGTACTTC. It translates to CASSAPPDRGLFYEQYF. This chain uses TRBV5-1 with TRBJ2-7, with TRBD1 matching over 11 bases. Per the germline V gene, CDR1 is SGHRS and CDR2 is YFSETQ. The V and J ends lost 4 bases and 3 bases, in that order; junction bases with no gene match: 12. There are 17 residues in the CDR3. The complete variable domain, with remaining parts taken from reference TRBV5-1 and TRBJ2-7, reads KAGVTQTPRYLIKTRGQQVTLSCSPISGHRSVSWYQQTPGQGLQFLFEYFSETQRNKGNFPGRFSGRQFSNSRSEMNVSTLELGDSALYLCASSAPPDRGLFYEQYFGPGTRLTVT.

The rearrangement joins TRBV20-1 to TRBJ2-5; 12 positions match TRBD1. Germline assignment: CDR1 DFQATT and CDR2 SNEGSKA (reference sequence). J was trimmed by 7 bases and V by 5 bases; bases with no gene match: 11. CDR3 size: 15 residues. CDR3 loop: CSAEPGTGGDVTQYF. Here the CDR3 DNA reads TGCAGTGCTGAACCTGGGACAGGGGGCGATGTGACCCAGTACTTC.

As DNA, the CDR3 is TGTGCCAGCAGGGAACAGGGCAGGGAAGCTTTCTTT. This codes for CASREQGREAFF. V usage is TRBV12-3 or TRBV12-4 and J usage is TRBJ1-1; TRBD1 might be the D (6 bases). The V end lost 6 bases, the J end lost 8 bases, and 13 bases lay between the germline ends. The CDR3 consists of 12 residues.